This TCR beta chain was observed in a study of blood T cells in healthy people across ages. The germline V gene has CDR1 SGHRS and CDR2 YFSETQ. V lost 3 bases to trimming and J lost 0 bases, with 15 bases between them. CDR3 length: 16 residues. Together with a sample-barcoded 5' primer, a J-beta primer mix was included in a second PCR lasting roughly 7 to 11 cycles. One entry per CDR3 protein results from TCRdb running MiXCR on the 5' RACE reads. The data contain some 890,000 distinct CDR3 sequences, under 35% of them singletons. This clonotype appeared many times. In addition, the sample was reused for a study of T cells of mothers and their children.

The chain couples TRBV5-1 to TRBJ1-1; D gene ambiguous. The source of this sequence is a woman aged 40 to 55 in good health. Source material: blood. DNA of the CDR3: TGCGCCAGCAGCTCGGACCCGGGAGCGATGAACACTGAAGCTTTCTTT. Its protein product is CASSSDPGAMNTEAFF. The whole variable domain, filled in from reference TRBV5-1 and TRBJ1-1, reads KAGVTQTPRYLIKTRGQQVTLSCSPISGHRSVSWYQQTPGQGLQFLFEYFSETQRNKGNFPGRFSGRQFSNSRSEMNVSTLELGDSALYLCASSSDPGAMNTEAFFGQGTRLTVV.